Detailed here is one T cell receptor (beta chain). The data were produced by immunoSEQ multiplex PCR, yet TCRdb's version contains in-frame clones alone and is incomplete. The sample contains about 110,000 clones, 55% to 80% of which appear only once. This sample is part of a study of shared clonotypes between healthy human individuals. This CDR3 has 16 residues. The sequence was collected from a woman between 25 and 40 years old in good health. The chain employs TRBV12-2 and TRBJ2-2; the table's D call of TRBD2 was not tested on the DNA. TRBV12-2 is recorded as a pseudogene. Sequencing was performed on memory CD8+ T cells sorted from blood. Subset meaning: CD45RO+ cells pooled with CCR7-negative TemRA cells. The CDR3, as DNA: TGTGCAACTCCCGCTGGGTCTAGCGTGAACACCGGGGAGCTGTTTTTT. Translation: CATPAGSSVNTGELFF.